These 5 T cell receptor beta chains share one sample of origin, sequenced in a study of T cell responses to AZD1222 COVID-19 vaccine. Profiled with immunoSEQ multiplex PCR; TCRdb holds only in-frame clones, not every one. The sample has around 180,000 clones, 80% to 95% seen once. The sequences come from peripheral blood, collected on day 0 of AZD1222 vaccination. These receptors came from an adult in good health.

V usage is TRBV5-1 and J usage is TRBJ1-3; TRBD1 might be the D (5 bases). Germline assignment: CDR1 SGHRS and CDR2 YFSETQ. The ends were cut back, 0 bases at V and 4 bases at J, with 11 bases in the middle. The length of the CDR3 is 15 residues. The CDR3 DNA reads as TGCGCCAGCAGCTTGGAGGGGCGTTGCGGAAACACCATATATTTT. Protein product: CASSLEGRCGNTIYF.

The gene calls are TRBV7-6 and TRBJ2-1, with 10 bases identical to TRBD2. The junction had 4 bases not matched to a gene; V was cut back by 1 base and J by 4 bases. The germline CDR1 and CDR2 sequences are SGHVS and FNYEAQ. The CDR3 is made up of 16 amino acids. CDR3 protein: CASSLGTSGAYNEQFF. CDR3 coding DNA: TGTGCCAGCAGCTTAGGGACTAGCGGAGCATACAATGAGCAGTTCTTC.

The CDR3 loop reads CASSRQGSEAFF. The DNA of the CDR3 is TGTGCCAGCAGCCGACAGGGGTCCGAAGCTTTCTTT. The chain has TRBV7-8 and TRBJ1-1; 8 bases are a match to TRBD1. Germline V gene lookup returns CDR1 SGHVS and CDR2 FQNEAQ. The CDR3 is 12 amino acids. V gave up 5 bases and J gave up 8 bases; unmatched junction bases: 4.

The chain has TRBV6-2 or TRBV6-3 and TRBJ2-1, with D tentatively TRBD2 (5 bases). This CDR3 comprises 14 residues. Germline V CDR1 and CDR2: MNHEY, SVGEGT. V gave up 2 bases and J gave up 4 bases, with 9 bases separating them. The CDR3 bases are TGTGCCAGCAGTTACAGGGAGCGTTACAATGAGCAGTTCTTC. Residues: CASSYRERYNEQFF.

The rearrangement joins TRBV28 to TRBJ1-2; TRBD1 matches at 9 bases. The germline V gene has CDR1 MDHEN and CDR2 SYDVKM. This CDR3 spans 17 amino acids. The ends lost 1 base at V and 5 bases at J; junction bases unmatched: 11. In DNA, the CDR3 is TGTGCCAGCAGTTTATTCCCGGCGACAGGGGGGGAGTATGGCTACACCTTC. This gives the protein CASSLFPATGGEYGYTF.